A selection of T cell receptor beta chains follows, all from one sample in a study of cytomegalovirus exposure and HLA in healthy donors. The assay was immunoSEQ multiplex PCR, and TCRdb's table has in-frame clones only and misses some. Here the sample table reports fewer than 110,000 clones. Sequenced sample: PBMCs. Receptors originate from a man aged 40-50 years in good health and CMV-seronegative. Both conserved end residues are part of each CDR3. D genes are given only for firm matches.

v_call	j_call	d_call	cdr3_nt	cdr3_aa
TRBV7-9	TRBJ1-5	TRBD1	TGTGCCAGCAGCCTCGGGACAGGGAGTTTTCATCAGCCCCAGCATTTT	CASSLGTGSFHQPQHF
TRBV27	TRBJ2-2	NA	TGTGCCAGCAGTTTATCTCGGGGAGCCGGGGAGCTGTTTTTT	CASSLSRGAGELFF
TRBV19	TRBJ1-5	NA	TGTGCCAGCTGGACAGACTATAGCAATCAGCCCCAGCATTTT	CASWTDYSNQPQHF
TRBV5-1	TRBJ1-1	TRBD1	TGCGCCAGCAGCTTAACAGGGGCACTGAACACTGAAGCTTTCTTT	CASSLTGALNTEAFF
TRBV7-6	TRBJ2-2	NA	TGTGCCAGCAGCCAACTTGACTTTCAACCTCCTTACACCGGGGAGCTGTTTTTT	CASSQLDFQPPYTGELFF
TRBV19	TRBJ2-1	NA	TGTGCCAGTAGTATTGAGGCTAGCGTCCACAATGAGCAGTTCTTC	CASSIEASVHNEQFF
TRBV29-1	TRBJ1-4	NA	TGCAGCGTTGAATATGGGAGTAATGAAAAACTGTTTTTT	CSVEYGSNEKLFF
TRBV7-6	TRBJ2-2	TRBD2	TGTGCCAGCAGCCAGAGACTAGCGGGGGTAAACACCGGGGAGCTGTTTTTT	CASSQRLAGVNTGELFF
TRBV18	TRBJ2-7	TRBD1	TGTGCCAGCTCAGGGACAGGGGCGTCCTACGAGCAGTACTTC	CASSGTGASYEQYF
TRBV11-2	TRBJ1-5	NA	TGTGCCAGCAGCTTAACGGGGGGCAATCAGCCCCAGCATTTT	CASSLTGGNQPQHF
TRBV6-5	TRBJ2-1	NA	TGTGCCAGCACCTCCCACTATCCGTACAATGAGCAGTTCTTC	CASTSHYPYNEQFF
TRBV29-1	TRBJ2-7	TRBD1	TGCAGCGTCGGACAGGGTCTCTCCTACGAGCAGTACTTC	CSVGQGLSYEQYF
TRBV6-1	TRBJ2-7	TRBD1	TGTGCCAGCAGTGATGTACAGGGGGCGGGGGAGCAGTACTTC	CASSDVQGAGEQYF
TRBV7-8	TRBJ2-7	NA	TGTGCCGGCAGCTTATATTCCCAGGGGGAGCAGTACTTC	CAGSLYSQGEQYF
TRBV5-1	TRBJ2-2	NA	TGCGCCAGCAGCGGAAGCCCAACAGCGGCCTCGGGCGGGGAGCTGTTTTTT	CASSGSPTAASGGELFF
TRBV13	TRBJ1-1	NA	TGTGCCAGCAGCCCTTCTCGCAGACCCGGGGGCACTGAAGCTTTCTTT	CASSPSRRPGGTEAFF
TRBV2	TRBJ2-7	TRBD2	TGTGCCAGCGCGGGGACTAGCGGGAGCCTCTACGAGCAGTACTTC	CASAGTSGSLYEQYF
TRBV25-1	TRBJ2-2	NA	TGTGCCAGCAGTCCTCTCAGGGGGGCGAACACCGGGGAGCTGTTTTTT	CASSPLRGANTGELFF
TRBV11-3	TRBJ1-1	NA	TGTGCCAGCAGCTTAGCTTTCCCAGGGGAAGCTTTCTTT	CASSLAFPGEAFF
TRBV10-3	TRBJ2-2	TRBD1	TGTGCCATCAGTGAGTCACCGGGACAGGGTGGCGGGGAGCTGTTTTTT	CAISESPGQGGGELFF
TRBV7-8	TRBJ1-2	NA	TGTGCCAGCAGCCCCGGGAGTAACTATGGCTACACCTTC	CASSPGSNYGYTF
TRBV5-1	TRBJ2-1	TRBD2	TGCGCCAGCAGGTCGGGGGACTACCGAGGGCACAATGAGCAGTTCTTC	CASRSGDYRGHNEQFF
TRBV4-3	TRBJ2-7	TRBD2	TGCGCCAGCAGCCAAGTCCTGACTAGCGGGCCCTTCTCCTACGAGCAGTACTTC	CASSQVLTSGPFSYEQYF
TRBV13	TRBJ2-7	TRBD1	TGTGCCAGCAGCCGGACAGGCTCCGAGCAGTACTTC	CASSRTGSEQYF
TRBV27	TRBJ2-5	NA	TGTGCCAGCAGTGGACCGGGCGGGGAGACCCAGTACTTC	CASSGPGGETQYF
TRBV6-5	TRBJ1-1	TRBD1	TGTGCCAGCAGTTCCGGGACAGGGGGCGAGACTGAAGCTTTCTTT	CASSSGTGGETEAFF
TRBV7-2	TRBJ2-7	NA	TGTGCCAGCAGCTATTACGCAGGGGTCAACGAGCAGTACTTC	CASSYYAGVNEQYF
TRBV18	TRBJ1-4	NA	TGTGCCAGCTCACCTCCGAGGACAACTAATGAAAAACTGTTTTTT	CASSPPRTTNEKLFF
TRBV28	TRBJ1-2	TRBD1	TGTGCCAGCAAAACTGAGGGGACAGCTGGAACTAACTATGGCTACACCTTC	CASKTEGTAGTNYGYTF
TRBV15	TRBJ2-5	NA	TGTGCCACCAGCAGAGATGGTGGGGGGCAAGAGACCCAGTACTTC	CATSRDGGGQETQYF
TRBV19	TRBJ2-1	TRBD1	TGTGCCAGCCTAAATACAGGGGAAACCTACAATGAGCAGTTCTTC	CASLNTGETYNEQFF
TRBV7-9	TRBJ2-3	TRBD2	TGTGCCAGCAGCTTAGATAGCGGGAGGACAGATACGCAGTATTTT	CASSLDSGRTDTQYF
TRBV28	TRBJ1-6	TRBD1	TGTGCCAGCAGTTCAGCCGGGACAGAGGATTACTTGGGGAATTCACCCCTCCACTTT	CASSSAGTEDYLGNSPLHF
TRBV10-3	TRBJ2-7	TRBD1	TGTGCCACTTCCGGGACAGGAGCCTACGAGCAGTACTTC	CATSGTGAYEQYF
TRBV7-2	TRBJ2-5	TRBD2	TGTGCCAGCAGCCTCTCACTAGCGGGGGGGCTCCAGACCCAGTACTTC	CASSLSLAGGLQTQYF
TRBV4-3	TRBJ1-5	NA	TGCGCCAGCAGCCAACGGGTATTCAATCAGCCCCAGCATTTT	CASSQRVFNQPQHF
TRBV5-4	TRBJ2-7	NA	TGTGCCAGCAGCACCACAGTAACTAGGGACTCCTACGAGCAGTACTTC	CASSTTVTRDSYEQYF
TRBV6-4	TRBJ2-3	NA	TGTGCCAGCAGTGACCCGACGGGAGATACGCAGTATTTT	CASSDPTGDTQYF
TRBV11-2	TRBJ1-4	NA	TGTGCCAGCAGCTTAGCCGGGGGTCCAACTAATGAAAAACTGTTTTTT	CASSLAGGPTNEKLFF
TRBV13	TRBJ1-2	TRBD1	TGTGCCAGCAGCTTAGGAGGGGGCTTTCGACATGGCTACACCTTC	CASSLGGGFRHGYTF
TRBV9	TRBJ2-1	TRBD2	TGTGCCAGCAGCGTAGGGTGGGGGGGAGCGGATGAGCAGTTCTTC	CASSVGWGGADEQFF
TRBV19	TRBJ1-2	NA	TGTGCCAGTAGTAATCGACAGGCTTATGGAGGCTACACCTTC	CASSNRQAYGGYTF
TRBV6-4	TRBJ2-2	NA	TGTGCCAGCAGCAGACAGAACACCGGGGAGCTGTTTTTT	CASSRQNTGELFF
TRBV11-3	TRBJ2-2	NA	TGTGCCAGCAGCTTAGGCGGGACGGTCACCGGGGAGCTGTTTTTT	CASSLGGTVTGELFF
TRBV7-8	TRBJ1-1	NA	TGTGCCAGCAGCCTCAGTCGCGGGAACACTGAAGCTTTCTTT	CASSLSRGNTEAFF
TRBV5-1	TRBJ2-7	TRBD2	TGCGCCAGCAGCCCCTCGGGTGGTAGCGGGAATACCTACGAGCAGTACTTC	CASSPSGGSGNTYEQYF
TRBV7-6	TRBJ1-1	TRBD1	TGTGCCAGCAGCTTAGGAAGACAGGGGGGGGATGAAGCTTTCTTT	CASSLGRQGGDEAFF
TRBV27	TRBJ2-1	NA	TGTGCCAGCAGTTTACGCGGGCCTGAGCAGTTCTTC	CASSLRGPEQFF
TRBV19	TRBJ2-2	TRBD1	TGTGCCAGTAGGGCCCCGGACAGGGGTGACACCGGGGAGCTGTTTTTT	CASRAPDRGDTGELFF